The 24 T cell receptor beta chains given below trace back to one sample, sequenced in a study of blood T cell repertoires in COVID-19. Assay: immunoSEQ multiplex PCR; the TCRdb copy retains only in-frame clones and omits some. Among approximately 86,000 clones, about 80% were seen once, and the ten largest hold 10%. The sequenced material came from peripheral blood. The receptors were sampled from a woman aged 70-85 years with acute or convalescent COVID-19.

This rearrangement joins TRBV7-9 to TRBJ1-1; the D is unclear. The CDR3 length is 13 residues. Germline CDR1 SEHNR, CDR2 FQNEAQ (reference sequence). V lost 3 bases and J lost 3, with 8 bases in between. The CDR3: CASSFFSYTEAFF. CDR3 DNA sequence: TGTGCCAGCAGCTTTTTCAGTTACACTGAAGCTTTCTTT.

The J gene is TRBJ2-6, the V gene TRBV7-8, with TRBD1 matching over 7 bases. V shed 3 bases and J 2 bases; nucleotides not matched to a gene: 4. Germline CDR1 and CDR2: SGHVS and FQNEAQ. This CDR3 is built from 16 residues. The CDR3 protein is CASSFSGQAGANVLTF. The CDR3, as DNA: TGTGCCAGCAGCTTCTCCGGACAGGCTGGGGCCAACGTCCTGACTTTC.

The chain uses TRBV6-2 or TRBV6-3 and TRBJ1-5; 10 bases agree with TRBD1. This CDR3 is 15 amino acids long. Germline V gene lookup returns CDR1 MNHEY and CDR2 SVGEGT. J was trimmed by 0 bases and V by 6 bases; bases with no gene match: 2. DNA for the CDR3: TGTGCCAGCAGCCGACAGGGGGCTAGCAATCAGCCCCAGCATTTT. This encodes CASSRQGASNQPQHF.

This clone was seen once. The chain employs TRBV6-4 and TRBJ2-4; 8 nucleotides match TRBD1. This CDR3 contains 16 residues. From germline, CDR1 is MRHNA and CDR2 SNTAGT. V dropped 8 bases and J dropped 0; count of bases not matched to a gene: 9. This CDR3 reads CASGDRGQLAKNIQYF. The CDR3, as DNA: TGTGCCAGCGGCGACAGGGGACAACTAGCCAAAAACATTCAGTACTTC.

This CDR3 reads CASSSGTGLILREKLFF. CDR3 nucleotide sequence: TGCGCCAGCAGCTCCGGGACAGGGTTGATTTTGCGGGAAAAACTGTTTTTT. The chain joins TRBV5-1 to TRBJ1-4, with 9 bases lining up with TRBD1. With V trimmed by 3 bases and J by 8 bases, 14 bases remained unmatched. The germline CDR1 and CDR2 sequences are SGHRS and YFSETQ. This CDR3 is 17 amino acids long.

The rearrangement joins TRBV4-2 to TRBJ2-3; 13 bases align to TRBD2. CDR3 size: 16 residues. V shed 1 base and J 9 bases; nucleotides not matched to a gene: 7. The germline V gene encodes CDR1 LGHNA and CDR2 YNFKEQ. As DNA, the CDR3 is TGTGCCAGCAGCCAAGGACTAGCGGGGGGCGAGGTGACGCAGTATTTT. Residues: CASSQGLAGGEVTQYF.

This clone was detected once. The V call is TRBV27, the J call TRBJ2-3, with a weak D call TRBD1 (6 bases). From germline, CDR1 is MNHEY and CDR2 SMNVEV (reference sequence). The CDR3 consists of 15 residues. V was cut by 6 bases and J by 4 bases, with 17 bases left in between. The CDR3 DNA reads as TGTGCCAGCAGAAGACAGGTCGTCGGTTCAGATACGCAGTATTTT. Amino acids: CASRRQVVGSDTQYF.

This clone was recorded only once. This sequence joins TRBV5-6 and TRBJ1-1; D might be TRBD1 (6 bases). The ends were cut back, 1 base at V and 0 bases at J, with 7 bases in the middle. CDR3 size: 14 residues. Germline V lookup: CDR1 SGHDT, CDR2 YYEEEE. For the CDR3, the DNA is TGTGCCAGCAGCTTGACAGGGATGAACACTGAAGCTTTCTTT. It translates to CASSLTGMNTEAFF.

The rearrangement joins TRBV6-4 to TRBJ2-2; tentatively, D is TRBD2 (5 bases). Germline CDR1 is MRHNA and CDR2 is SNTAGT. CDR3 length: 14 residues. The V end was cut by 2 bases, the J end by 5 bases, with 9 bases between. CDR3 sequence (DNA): TGTGCCAGCAGTGACCGCCCGGGGACCGGGGAGCTGTTTTTT. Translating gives CASSDRPGTGELFF.

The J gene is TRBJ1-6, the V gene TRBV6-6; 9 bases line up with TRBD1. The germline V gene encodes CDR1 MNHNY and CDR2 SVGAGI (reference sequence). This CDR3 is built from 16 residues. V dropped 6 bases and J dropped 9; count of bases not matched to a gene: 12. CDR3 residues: CASSRQTGGRGSPLHF. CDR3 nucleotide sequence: TGTGCCAGCAGCAGACAGACAGGGGGTCGTGGTTCACCCCTCCACTTT.

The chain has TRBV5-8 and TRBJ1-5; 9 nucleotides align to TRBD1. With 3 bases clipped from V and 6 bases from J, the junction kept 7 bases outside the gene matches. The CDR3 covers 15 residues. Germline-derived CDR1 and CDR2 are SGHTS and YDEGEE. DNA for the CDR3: TGTGCCAGCAGCTCGGGTCCGGACAGGGGTCAGCCCCAGCATTTT. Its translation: CASSSGPDRGQPQHF.

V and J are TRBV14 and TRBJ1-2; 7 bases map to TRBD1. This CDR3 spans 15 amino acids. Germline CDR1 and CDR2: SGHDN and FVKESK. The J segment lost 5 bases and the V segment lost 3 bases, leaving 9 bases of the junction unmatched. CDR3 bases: TGTGCCAGCAGCCAGGACCAAGACAGGGTATATGGCTACACCTTC. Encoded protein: CASSQDQDRVYGYTF.

DNA for the CDR3: TGTGCCTGGAGCAGCGGATCCGGGGTGGATGAGCAGTTCTTC. Amino acid sequence: CAWSSGSGVDEQFF. V is TRBV30 and J is TRBJ2-1; a possible D gene is TRBD2 (5 bases). V was pared by 3 bases and J by 8 bases, with 17 bases between. This CDR3 has 14 residues. From germline, CDR1 is GTSNPN and CDR2 SVGIG (reference sequence).

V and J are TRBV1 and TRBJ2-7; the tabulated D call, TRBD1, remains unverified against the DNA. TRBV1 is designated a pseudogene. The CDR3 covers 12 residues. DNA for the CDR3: TGCACCAGGCAGGGGGGCTCCCACGAGCAGTACTTC. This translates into CTRQGGSHEQYF.

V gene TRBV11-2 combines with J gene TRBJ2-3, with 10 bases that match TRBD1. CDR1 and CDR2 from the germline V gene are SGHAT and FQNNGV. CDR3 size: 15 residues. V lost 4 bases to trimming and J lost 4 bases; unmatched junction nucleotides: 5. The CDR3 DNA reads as TGTGCCAGCAGCTCCGGGACAGGGGTAGCAGATACGCAGTATTTT. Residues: CASSSGTGVADTQYF.

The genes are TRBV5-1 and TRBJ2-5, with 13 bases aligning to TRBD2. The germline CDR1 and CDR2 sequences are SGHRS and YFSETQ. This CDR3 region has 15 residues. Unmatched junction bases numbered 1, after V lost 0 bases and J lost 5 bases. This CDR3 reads CASSLEGLAGETQYF. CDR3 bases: TGCGCCAGCAGCTTGGAGGGACTAGCGGGGGAGACCCAGTACTTC.

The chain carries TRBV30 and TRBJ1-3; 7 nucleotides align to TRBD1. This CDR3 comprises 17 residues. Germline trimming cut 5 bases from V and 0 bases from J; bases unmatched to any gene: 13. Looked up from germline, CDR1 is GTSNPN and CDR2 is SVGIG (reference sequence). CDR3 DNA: TGTGCCTGGCGACCCCCGGGACAGCTCTTCTCTGGAAACACCATATATTTT. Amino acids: CAWRPPGQLFSGNTIYF.

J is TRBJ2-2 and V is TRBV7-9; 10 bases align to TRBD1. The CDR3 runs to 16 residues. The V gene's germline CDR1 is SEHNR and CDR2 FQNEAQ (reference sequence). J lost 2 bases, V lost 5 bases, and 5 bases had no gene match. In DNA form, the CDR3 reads TGTGCCAGCAGCACTGGGACAGGGGCAAACACCGGGGAGCTGTTTTTT. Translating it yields CASSTGTGANTGELFF.

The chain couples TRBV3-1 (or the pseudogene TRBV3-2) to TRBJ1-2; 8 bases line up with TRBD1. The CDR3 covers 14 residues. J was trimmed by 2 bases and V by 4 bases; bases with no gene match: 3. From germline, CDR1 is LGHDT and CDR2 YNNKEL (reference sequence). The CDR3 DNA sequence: TGTGCCAGCAGCCTTGGACAGGGAAACTATGGCTACACCTTC. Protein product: CASSLGQGNYGYTF.

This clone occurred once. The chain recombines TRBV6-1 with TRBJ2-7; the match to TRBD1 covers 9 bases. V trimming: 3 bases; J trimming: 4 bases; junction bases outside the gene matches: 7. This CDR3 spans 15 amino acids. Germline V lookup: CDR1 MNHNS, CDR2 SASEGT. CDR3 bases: TGTGCCAGCAGTGAGAGGGACAGGGCGGGATACGAGCAGTACTTC. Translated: CASSERDRAGYEQYF.

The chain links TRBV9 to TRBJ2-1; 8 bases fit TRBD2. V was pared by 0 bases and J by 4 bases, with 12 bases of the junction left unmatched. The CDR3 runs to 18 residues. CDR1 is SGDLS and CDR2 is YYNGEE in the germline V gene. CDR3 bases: TGTGCCAGCAGCGTAGAGGGGTTTGCGGGGGGCGATTACAATGAGCAGTTCTTC. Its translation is CASSVEGFAGGDYNEQFF.

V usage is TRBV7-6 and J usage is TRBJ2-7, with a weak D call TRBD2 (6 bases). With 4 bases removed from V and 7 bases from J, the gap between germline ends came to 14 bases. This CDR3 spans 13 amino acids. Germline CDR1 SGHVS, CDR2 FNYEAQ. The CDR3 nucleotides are TGTGCCAGCAGCTACGACCCCGGAGGGGAGCAGTACTTC. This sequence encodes CASSYDPGGEQYF.

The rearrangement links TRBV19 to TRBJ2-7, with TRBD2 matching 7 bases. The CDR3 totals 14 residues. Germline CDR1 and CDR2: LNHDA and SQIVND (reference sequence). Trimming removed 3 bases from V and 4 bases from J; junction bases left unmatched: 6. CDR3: CASSMTGLGYEQYF. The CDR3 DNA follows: TGTGCCAGTAGTATGACCGGACTAGGATACGAGCAGTACTTC.

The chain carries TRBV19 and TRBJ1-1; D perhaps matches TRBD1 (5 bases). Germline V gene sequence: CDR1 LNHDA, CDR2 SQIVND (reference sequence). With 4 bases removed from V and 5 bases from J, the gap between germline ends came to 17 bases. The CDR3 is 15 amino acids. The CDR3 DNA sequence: TGTGCCAGTAGTAATCGGCTGCAGGGTGGAACTGAAGCTTTCTTT. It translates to CASSNRLQGGTEAFF.